A single sample gave rise to the 17 T cell receptor beta chains below, sequenced in a study of beta chain features in type 1 diabetes. The sequenced template was cDNA made from the entire isolated RNA. TCRdb's table, derived via immunoSEQ multiplex PCR, lists solely in-frame clones and lacks some. The sample yields some 270,000 clones, over 12% seen once. Sequenced sample: naive CD4+ T cells from blood. The receptors here all came from a woman between 40 and 50 years old in good health.

This clone has at least ten counts. The rearrangement joins TRBV29-1 to TRBJ2-7; 8 bases are a match to TRBD1. This CDR3 comprises 12 residues. The V gene's germline CDR1 is SQVTM and CDR2 ANQGSEA. Trimming at V came to 4 bases and at J to 6 bases, leaving 5 bases not matched to a gene. The CDR3: CSVVGRGLEQYF. CDR3 sequence (DNA): TGCAGCGTTGTTGGCAGGGGGCTCGAGCAGTACTTC.

The chain has TRBV23-1 and TRBJ1-5; the match to TRBD1 covers 12 bases. TRBV23-1 is placed among ORFs of uncertain function. The CDR3 contains 18 residues. The trim removed 0 bases at V and 2 bases at J, leaving 5 bases unmatched. The CDR3 loop is CASSQSGTGGRCNQPQHF. The CDR3 DNA follows: TGCGCCAGCAGTCAATCAGGGACAGGGGGCCGGTGCAATCAGCCCCAGCATTTT.

The CDR3 nucleotides are TGTGCCACCAGCAGGCGGGGACAGGGGGCCCGGGAGACCCAGTACTTC. Translation gives CATSRRGQGARETQYF. The chain uses TRBV15 and TRBJ2-5, with 12 bases fitting TRBD1. Per germline, CDR1 LNHNV and CDR2 YYDKDF (reference sequence). The length of the CDR3 is 16 residues. Trimming at V came to 3 bases and at J to 5 bases, leaving 7 bases not matched to a gene.

The V and J genes are TRBV15 and TRBJ1-3, with unresolved D. The CDR3 consists of 16 residues. Germline V gene lookup returns CDR1 LNHNV and CDR2 YYDKDF (reference sequence). V lost 1 base and J 0 bases, leaving 10 bases between the germline ends. The CDR3 loop is CATSRAPRDSGNTIYF. The CDR3 DNA sequence: TGTGCCACCAGCAGAGCCCCCCGGGACTCTGGAAACACCATATATTTT.

For the CDR3, the DNA is TGTGCCAGCAGTTCCCACCCGGTCACTGAAGCTTTCTTT. This codes for CASSSHPVTEAFF. The rearrangement joins TRBV6-5 to TRBJ1-1, with D uncertain. The V gene's germline CDR1 is MNHEY and CDR2 SVGAGI. With 4 bases removed from V and 4 bases from J, the gap between germline ends came to 10 bases. The CDR3 runs 13 residues.

The genes are TRBV9 and TRBJ2-5; 7 bases align to TRBD2. CDR3 length: 16 amino acids. The V and J ends lost 1 base and 2 bases, in that order; junction bases with no gene match: 8. The germline V gene encodes CDR1 SGDLS and CDR2 YYNGEE. The CDR3 nucleotides read TGTGCCAGCAGCGTACAGGTGGGGGGGTTACAAGAGACCCAGTACTTC. Amino acid sequence: CASSVQVGGLQETQYF.

The chain couples TRBV7-6 to TRBJ1-5, with D unresolved. Trimming took off 0 bases at V and 6 bases at J, with 6 bases between the two ends. This CDR3 contains 13 residues. In germline, CDR1 is SGHVS, CDR2 FNYEAQ. CDR3 sequence reads: CASSLATGQPQHF. The CDR3 coding sequence is TGTGCCAGCAGCTTAGCGACGGGTCAGCCCCAGCATTTT.

This clone has only a few counts. The rearrangement uses TRBV19 and TRBJ1-2, with no clear D. CDR1 LNHDA and CDR2 SQIVND come from the germline V gene (reference sequence). Deletions cut 2 bases from V and 8 bases from J, with 12 bases between. This CDR3 has 13 residues. The CDR3 loop reads CASSISVFRGYTF. The CDR3 DNA sequence: TGTGCCAGTAGTATATCGGTTTTCCGGGGCTACACCTTC.

The genes are TRBV4-3 and TRBJ2-3, with TRBD2 identical over 16 bases. V was pared by 4 bases and J by 4 bases, with 14 bases of the junction left unmatched. The germline gives CDR1 LGHNA, CDR2 YSLEER. This CDR3 spans 20 amino acids. The chain's CDR3 is CASSPAVRGLAGGVADTQYF. CDR3 nucleotide sequence: TGCGCCAGCAGCCCCGCCGTCCGGGGACTAGCGGGGGGGGTCGCAGATACGCAGTATTTT.

This chain links TRBV7-2 with TRBJ2-3; perhaps TRBD1 as D (5 bases). The CDR3 extends over 14 amino acids. The V gene lost 7 bases and the J gene lost 6 bases, with 17 bases spanning the gap. Germline loops: CDR1 SGHTA, CDR2 FQGNSA. For the CDR3, the DNA is TGTGCCAGCACCTTTAGTTCGCCAGGGGATACGCAGTATTTT. This encodes CASTFSSPGDTQYF. Variable domain in full (rest from reference TRBV7-2 and TRBJ2-3): GAGVSQSPSNKVTEKGKDVELRCDPISGHTALYWYRQSLGQGLEFLIYFQGNSAPDKSGLPSDRFSAERTGGSVSTLTIQRTQQEDSAVYLCASTFSSPGDTQYFGPGTRLTVL.

The rearrangement joins TRBV29-1 to TRBJ1-2, with D maybe TRBD1 (5 bases). The CDR3 totals 16 residues. CDR1 is SQVTM, CDR2 ANQGSEA, per germline. V was pared by 1 base and J by 0 bases, with 15 bases between. The DNA of the CDR3 is TGCAGCGTTGAAGGGGCCCCGGGGGGGGCTAACTATGGCTACACCTTC. This translates into CSVEGAPGGANYGYTF.

The chain uses TRBV5-8 and TRBJ1-1; no reliable D call. Deletions cut 4 bases from V and 2 bases from J, with 18 bases between. Germline CDR1 is SGHTS and CDR2 is YDEGEE. This CDR3 contains 16 residues. The CDR3 bases are TGTGCCAGCAGCACGAGGTGGTCGGGATTTAACACTGAAGCTTTCTTT. Protein product: CASSTRWSGFNTEAFF.

This clone was counted only a few times. The V call is TRBV7-9, the J call TRBJ2-5; 9 nucleotides align to TRBD2. Trimming at V came to 3 bases and at J to 2 bases, leaving 7 bases not matched to a gene. CDR3 length: 16 residues. Germline V gene sequence: CDR1 SEHNR, CDR2 FQNEAQ (reference sequence). CDR3 protein: CASSFSLAGIQETQYF. The CDR3 DNA is TGTGCCAGCAGCTTCTCGCTAGCGGGGATTCAAGAGACCCAGTACTTC.

The chain is built from TRBV18 and TRBJ2-7; possibly TRBD1 for D (5 bases). V gave up 2 bases and J gave up 4 bases, with 12 bases separating them. The CDR3 is 14 amino acids. The V gene's germline CDR1 is KGHSH and CDR2 LQKENI. The CDR3 here is CASSPGAGKYEQYF. Here the CDR3 DNA reads TGTGCCAGCTCACCAGGTGCAGGGAAGTACGAGCAGTACTTC.

This clone was found a few times. This rearrangement joins TRBV19 to TRBJ2-1; 11 nucleotides line up with TRBD2. V lost 4 bases to trimming and J lost 5 bases; unmatched junction nucleotides: 4. The CDR3 runs 15 residues. Germline V gene sequence: CDR1 LNHDA, CDR2 SQIVND (reference sequence). CDR3 loop: CASSTSGGSNNEQFF. The CDR3 DNA is TGTGCCAGTAGTACTAGCGGGGGGTCGAACAATGAGCAGTTCTTC. Full variable domain (outside the CDR3, taken from reference TRBV19 and TRBJ2-1): DGGITQSPKYLFRKEGQNVTLSCEQNLNHDAMYWYRQDPGQGLRLIYYSQIVNDFQKGDIAEGYSVSREKKESFPLTVTSAQKNPTAFYLCASSTSGGSNNEQFFGPGTRLTVL.

This clone turned up a few times. J is TRBJ2-7 and V is TRBV9; the match to TRBD1 covers 9 bases. CDR1 SGDLS and CDR2 YYNGEE come from the germline V gene. The CDR3 runs to 14 residues. J gave up 1 base and V 5 bases, and 4 bases lay outside the gene matches. The CDR3 loop reads CASSGQGWSYEQYF. In DNA form, the CDR3 reads TGTGCCAGCAGTGGACAGGGGTGGTCCTACGAGCAGTACTTC.

The sample holds a few counts of this clone. The chain has TRBV5-1 and TRBJ1-2; perhaps TRBD1 as D (6 bases). Germline V gene sequence: CDR1 SGHRS, CDR2 YFSETQ. CDR3 length: 12 residues. V lost 4 bases, J lost 6 bases, and 10 bases lay in between. CDR3 region: CASSNRQDGYTF. CDR3 nucleotide sequence: TGCGCCAGCAGCAATCGACAGGATGGCTACACCTTC.